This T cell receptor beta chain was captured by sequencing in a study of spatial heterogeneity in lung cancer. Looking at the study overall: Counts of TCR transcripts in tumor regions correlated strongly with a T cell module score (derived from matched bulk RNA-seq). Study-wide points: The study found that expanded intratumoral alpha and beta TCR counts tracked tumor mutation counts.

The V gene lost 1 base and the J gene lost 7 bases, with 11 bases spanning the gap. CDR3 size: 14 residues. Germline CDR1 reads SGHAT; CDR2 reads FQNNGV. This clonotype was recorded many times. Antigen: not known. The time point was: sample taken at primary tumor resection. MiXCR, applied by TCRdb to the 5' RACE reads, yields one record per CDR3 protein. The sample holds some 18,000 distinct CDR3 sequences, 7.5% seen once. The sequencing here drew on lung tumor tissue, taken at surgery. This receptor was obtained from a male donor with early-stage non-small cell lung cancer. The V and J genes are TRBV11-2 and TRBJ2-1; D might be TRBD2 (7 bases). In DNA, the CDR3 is TGTGCCAGCAGCTTAGGAGGGAGGGGGAATGAGCAGTTCTTC. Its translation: CASSLGGRGNEQFF.